This TCR beta chain derives from a study of T cell responses to AZD1222 COVID-19 vaccine (dated by TCRdb to 2020 to 2022). Regarding the research as a whole: A total of about 250 trial participants underwent TCR sequencing, of whom approximately 200 had received two doses of AZD1222 and around 25 had received two doses of the MenACWY control vaccine. Enrollment into the trials was organized by age into subgroups of 18-55, 56-69 and 70-plus years, and those subgroups contained around 150, 28 and 57 TCR-sequenced participants, respectively.

Interpreted using the paper, the time point label stands for: about 28 days (+/-7) after the second vaccine dose. The treatment or condition label here, explained by the study, means: meningococcal conjugate vaccine given as trial control. Vaccinee samples were obtained from the UK trials COV001 and COV002, which included a single-blind randomized controlled phase 2/3 trial of AZD1222 (ChAdOx1 nCoV-19) in healthy adults. For TCRbeta chain sequencing, PBMC samples from trial participants were taken at day 0 and at day 28 after the second dose. The CDR3 regions of human TCRbeta chains were analyzed by immunosequencing. The original pipeline was this. Repertoire TCRs were checked for matches against a reference library of SARS-CoV-2-specific TCRs that had been generated using the MIRA antigen-specificity platform. Breadth was defined as the fraction of unique TCRs that were SARS-CoV-2-associated, and depth was defined as the fraction of total T cells that were SARS-CoV-2-associated. Using the MIRA data, each spike-specific TCR was mapped to the spike region that the TCR reacts to and placed in a CD4 or CD8 class. Log10-transformed breadth and depth values were compared by one-way ANOVA with Sidak's multiple comparisons tests. The table comes from immuneACCESS by way of TCRdb, which keeps in-frame sequences with V and J called. Part of the clones is missing from these tables; in studies checked, under half for an unresolved V gene and the rest for unknown reasons. V, J and clone size were drawn from that table, and D and trimming were deduced from the DNA. The sample table contains fewer than 85,000 clones; only one count was recorded for 88% of them. The top ten hold approximately 4.8% of the sample.

This clone was detected only a few times. It lacks a known antigen. Within one base of it there is no much larger clone, and no base qualities were kept. CDR1 is given as MDHEN and CDR2 as SYDVKM, both from the germline V gene. Reading from cysteine to phenylalanine, the CDR3 counts 14 amino acids. CDR3 DNA is the only sequence kept; it has 42 bases, read in frame from the first base. V loses 1 base, J loses 9 bases, and the germline ends lie 12 bases apart. General findings and caveats noted by the study authors: Participants were mostly white British and included more females than males, and it was suggested by the authors that clonal diversity may have been underestimated. Vaccine-associated CD4 TCRs spanned the whole spike protein, with dominant responses in regions 160-218 and 743-854. In the small 56-69-year group, the increase in depth fell short of significance, most likely because of low power. Because no day 14 peak-response samples were available, the repertoires could be characterized only after the peak T cell response. A significant rise in spike-specific TCR breadth and depth was observed after two AZD1222 doses relative to day 0 and relative to MenACWY recipients. Reportedly, close to half of the unique spike-specific TCRs recognized epitopes lying outside the regions that are mutated in the B.1.351 and B.1.1.7 variants. Conclusions about previously exposed vaccinees are limited, since just five or six AZD1222 recipients were seropositive for SARS-CoV-2 at baseline.

The clonotype was recovered from an adult who received the MenACWY meningococcal vaccine as a control. The specimen was peripheral blood, collected 28 days after the second dose of the MenACWY control vaccine. Recombination joined TRBV28 with TRBJ1-4; the D gene is perhaps TRBD1, on 5 matching bases. The DNA reads TGTGCCAGCAGTTTATCAGGGTCCGTGAAAAAACTGTTTTTT. Its coded protein is CASSLSGSVKKLFF.